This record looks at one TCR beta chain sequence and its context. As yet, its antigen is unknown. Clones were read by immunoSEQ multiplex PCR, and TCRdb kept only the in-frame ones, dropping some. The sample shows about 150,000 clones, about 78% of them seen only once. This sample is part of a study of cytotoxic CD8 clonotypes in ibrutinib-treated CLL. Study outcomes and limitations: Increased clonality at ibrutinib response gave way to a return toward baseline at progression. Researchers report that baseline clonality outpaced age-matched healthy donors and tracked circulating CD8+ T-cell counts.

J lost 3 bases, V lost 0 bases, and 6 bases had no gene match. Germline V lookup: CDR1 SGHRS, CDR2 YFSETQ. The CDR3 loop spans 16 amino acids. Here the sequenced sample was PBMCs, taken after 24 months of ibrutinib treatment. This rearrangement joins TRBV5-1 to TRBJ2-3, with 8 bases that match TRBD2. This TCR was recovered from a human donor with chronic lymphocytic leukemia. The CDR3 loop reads CASSLAVGLATDTQYF. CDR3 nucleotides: TGCGCCAGCAGCTTGGCCGTAGGACTAGCAACAGATACGCAGTATTTT.